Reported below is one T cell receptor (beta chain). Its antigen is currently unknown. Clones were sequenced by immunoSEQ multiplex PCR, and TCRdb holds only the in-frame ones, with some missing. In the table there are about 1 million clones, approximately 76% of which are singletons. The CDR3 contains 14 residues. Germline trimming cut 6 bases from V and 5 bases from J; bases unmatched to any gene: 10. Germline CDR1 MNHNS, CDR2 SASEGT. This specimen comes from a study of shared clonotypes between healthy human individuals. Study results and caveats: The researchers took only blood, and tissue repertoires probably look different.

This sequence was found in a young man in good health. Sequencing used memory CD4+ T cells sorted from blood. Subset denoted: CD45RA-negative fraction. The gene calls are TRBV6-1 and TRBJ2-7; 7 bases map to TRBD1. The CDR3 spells CASRGRQGRDEQYF. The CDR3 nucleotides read TGTGCCAGCAGGGGGAGACAGGGCCGGGACGAGCAGTACTTC.